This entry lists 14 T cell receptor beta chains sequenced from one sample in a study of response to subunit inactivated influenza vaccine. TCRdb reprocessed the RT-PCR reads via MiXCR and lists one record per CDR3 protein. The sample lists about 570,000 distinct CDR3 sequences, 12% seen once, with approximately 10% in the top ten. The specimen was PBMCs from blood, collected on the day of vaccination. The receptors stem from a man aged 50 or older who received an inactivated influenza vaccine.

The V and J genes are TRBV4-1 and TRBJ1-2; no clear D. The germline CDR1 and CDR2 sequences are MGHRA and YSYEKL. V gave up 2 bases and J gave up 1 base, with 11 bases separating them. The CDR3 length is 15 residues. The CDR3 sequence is CASSQTQHFNYGYTF. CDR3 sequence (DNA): TGCGCCAGCAGCCAAACCCAGCATTTTAACTATGGCTACACCTTC.

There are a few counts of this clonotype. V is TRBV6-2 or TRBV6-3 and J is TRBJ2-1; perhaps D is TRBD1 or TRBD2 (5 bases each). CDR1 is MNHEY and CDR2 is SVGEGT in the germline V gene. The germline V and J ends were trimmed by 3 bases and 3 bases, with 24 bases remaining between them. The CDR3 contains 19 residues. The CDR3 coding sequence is TGTGCCAGCAGTTATCCCCTCTTGTCGCGGCAGGGAGACTACAATGAGCAGTTCTTC. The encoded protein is CASSYPLLSRQGDYNEQFF.

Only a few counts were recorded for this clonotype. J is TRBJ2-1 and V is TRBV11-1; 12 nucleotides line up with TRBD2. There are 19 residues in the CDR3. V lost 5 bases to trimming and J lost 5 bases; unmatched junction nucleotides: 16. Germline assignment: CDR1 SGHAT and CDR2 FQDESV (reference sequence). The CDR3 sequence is CASSLRLAGVVVTDNEQFF. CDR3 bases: TGTGCCAGCAGCCTCAGACTAGCGGGAGTGGTGGTTACGGACAATGAGCAGTTCTTC.

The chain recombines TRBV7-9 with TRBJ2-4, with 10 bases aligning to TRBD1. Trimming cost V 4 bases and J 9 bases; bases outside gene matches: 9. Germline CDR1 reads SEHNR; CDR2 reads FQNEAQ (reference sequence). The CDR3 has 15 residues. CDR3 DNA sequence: TGTGCCAGCAGCTCTGGGACAGGGGTAGGCAGCATTCAGTACTTC. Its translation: CASSSGTGVGSIQYF.

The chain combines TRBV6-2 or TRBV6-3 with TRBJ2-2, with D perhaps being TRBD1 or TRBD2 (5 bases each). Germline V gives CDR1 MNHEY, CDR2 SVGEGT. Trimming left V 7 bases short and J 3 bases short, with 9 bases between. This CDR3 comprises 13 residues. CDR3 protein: CASMWGYTGELFF. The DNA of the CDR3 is TGTGCCAGCATGTGGGGGTACACCGGGGAGCTGTTTTTT.

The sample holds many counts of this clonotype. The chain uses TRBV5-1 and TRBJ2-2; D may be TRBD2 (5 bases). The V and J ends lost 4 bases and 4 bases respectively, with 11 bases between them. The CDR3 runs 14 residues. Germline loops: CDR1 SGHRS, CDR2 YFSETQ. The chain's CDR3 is CASSDSEFTGELFF. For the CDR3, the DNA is TGCGCCAGCAGCGATAGCGAATTCACCGGGGAGCTGTTTTTT.

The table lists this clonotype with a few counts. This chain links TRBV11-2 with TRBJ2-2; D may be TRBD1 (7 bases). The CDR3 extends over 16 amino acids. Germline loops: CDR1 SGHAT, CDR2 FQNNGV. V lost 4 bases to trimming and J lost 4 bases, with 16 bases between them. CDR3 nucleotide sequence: TGTGCCAGCAGCTACACGACAGGGCGGGGCACCGGGGAGCTGTTTTTT. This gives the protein CASSYTTGRGTGELFF.

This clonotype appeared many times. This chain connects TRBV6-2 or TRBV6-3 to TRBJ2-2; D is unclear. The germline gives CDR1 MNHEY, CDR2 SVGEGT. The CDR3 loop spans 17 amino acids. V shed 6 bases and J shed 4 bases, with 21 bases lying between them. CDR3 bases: TGTGCCAGCAGCCCACCTCTCTGGGAATGGGGCACCGGGGAGCTGTTTTTT. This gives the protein CASSPPLWEWGTGELFF.

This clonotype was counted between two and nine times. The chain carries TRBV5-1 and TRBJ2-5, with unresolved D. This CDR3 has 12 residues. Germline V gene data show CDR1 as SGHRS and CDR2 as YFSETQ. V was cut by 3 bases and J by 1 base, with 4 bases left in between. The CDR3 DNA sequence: TGCGCCAGCAGCTATTCCCAAGAGACCCAGTACTTC. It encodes CASSYSQETQYF. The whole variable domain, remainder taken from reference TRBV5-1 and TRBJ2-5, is KAGVTQTPRYLIKTRGQQVTLSCSPISGHRSVSWYQQTPGQGLQFLFEYFSETQRNKGNFPGRFSGRQFSNSRSEMNVSTLELGDSALYLCASSYSQETQYFGPGTRLLVL.

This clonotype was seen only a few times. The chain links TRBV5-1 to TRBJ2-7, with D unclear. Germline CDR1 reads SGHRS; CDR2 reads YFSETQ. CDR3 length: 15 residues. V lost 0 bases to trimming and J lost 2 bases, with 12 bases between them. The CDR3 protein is CASSLDQGRAYEQYF. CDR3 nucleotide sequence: TGCGCCAGCAGCTTGGATCAAGGCCGCGCCTACGAGCAGTACTTC.

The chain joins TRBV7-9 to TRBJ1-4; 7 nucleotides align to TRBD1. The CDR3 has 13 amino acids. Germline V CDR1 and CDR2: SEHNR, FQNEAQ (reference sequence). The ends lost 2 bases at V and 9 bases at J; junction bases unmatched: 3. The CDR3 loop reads CASSLWDSQKLFF. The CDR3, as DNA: TGTGCCAGCAGCTTATGGGACAGCCAAAAACTGTTTTTT.

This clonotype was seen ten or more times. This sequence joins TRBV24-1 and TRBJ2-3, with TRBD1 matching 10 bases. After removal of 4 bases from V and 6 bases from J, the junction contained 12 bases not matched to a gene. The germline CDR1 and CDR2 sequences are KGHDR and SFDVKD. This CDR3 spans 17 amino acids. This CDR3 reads CATSESRPGQGRDTQYF. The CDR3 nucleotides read TGTGCCACCAGTGAATCACGACCGGGACAGGGGCGCGATACGCAGTATTTT.

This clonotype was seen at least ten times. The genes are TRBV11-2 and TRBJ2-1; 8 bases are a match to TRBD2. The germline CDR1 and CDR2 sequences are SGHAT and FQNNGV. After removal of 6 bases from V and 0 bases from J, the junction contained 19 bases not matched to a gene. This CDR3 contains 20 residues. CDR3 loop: CASSSPGVAGLLSSYNEQFF. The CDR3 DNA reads TGTGCCAGCAGTTCCCCCGGGGTAGCGGGGTTATTAAGCTCCTACAATGAGCAGTTCTTC.

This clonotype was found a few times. The CDR3 spells CASSPTTTDTQYF. The CDR3 DNA reads as TGTGCCAGCAGTCCCACAACCACAGATACGCAGTATTTT. This chain connects TRBV12-3 or TRBV12-4 to TRBJ2-3; D is unresolved. CDR3 size: 13 residues. V was clipped by 5 bases and J by 2 bases, with 8 bases between them.